The 6 T cell receptor beta chains in this list originate from one sample, sequenced in a study of long-term antiretroviral therapy in people with HIV. Researchers ran immunoSEQ v3.0 at survey level. TCRdb's table, derived via immunoSEQ multiplex PCR, lists solely in-frame clones and lacks some. In the table there are 30,000 to 40,000 clones, 65% to 90% of which are singletons. This sample comprised unsorted PBMCs, obtained roughly 3.3 years after starting antiretroviral therapy. The receptors were sampled from a man aged 18 to 29 with HIV.

The chain has TRBV20-1 and TRBJ2-2, with D perhaps TRBD1 or TRBD2 (5 bases each). The CDR3 has 11 amino acids. V dropped 6 bases and J dropped 6 bases, with 8 bases sitting between them. Germline V gene data show CDR1 as DFQATT and CDR2 as SNEGSKA (reference sequence). DNA of the CDR3: TGCAGTGCGTGGGGGTCCGGGGAGCTGTTTTTT. Translation gives CSAWGSGELFF.

This chain links TRBV9 with TRBJ2-7; D unresolved. Looked up from germline, CDR1 is SGDLS and CDR2 is YYNGEE. V was pared by 0 bases and J by 0 bases, with 7 bases between. CDR3 length: 14 amino acids. Here the CDR3 reads CASSVDTDSYEQYF. CDR3 nucleotides: TGTGCCAGCAGCGTAGATACCGACTCCTACGAGCAGTACTTC.

The rearrangement links TRBV6-5 to TRBJ2-3; D is unresolved. The CDR3 runs 14 residues. Germline values: CDR1 MNHEY, CDR2 SVGAGI. V dropped 2 bases and J dropped 0 bases, with 6 bases sitting between them. CDR3 loop: CASSYRTSTDTQYF. The CDR3 DNA sequence: TGTGCCAGCAGTTACCGCACAAGCACAGATACGCAGTATTTT.

Concerning this clone: A read error may account for a junction end that differs from germline. The CDR3 nucleotides read TGCGCCACAGGGTCCGGGGGGACACTAGAAGCTTTCTTT. Amino acids: CATGSGGTLEAFF. The chain recombines TRBV19 with TRBJ1-1; D might be TRBD1 (6 bases). The CDR3 spans 13 residues. Germline V CDR1 and CDR2: LNHDA, SQIVND (reference sequence).

The chain carries TRBV14 and TRBJ1-2; perhaps TRBD1 as D (6 bases). Germline lookup yields CDR1 SGHDN and CDR2 FVKESK. The CDR3 runs to 13 residues. V was shortened by 0 bases and J by 8 bases, with 10 bases between the two germline ends. CDR3 in amino acids: CASSQDTRGGYTF. The CDR3 DNA sequence: TGTGCCAGCAGCCAAGATACCAGGGGCGGCTACACCTTC. The full variable domain, completed using reference TRBV14 and TRBJ1-2, is EAGVTQFPSHSVIEKGQTVTLRCDPISGHDNLYWYRRVMGKEIKFLLHFVKESKQDESGMPNNRFLAERTGGTYSTLKVQPAELEDSGVYFCASSQDTRGGYTFGSGTRLTVV.

The rearrangement joins TRBV5-1 to TRBJ1-2, with D maybe TRBD1 (6 bases). The V end lost 5 bases, the J end lost 0 bases, and 17 bases lay between the germline ends. This CDR3 has 16 amino acids. The germline V gene has CDR1 SGHRS and CDR2 YFSETQ. CDR3 sequence reads: CASRPTTDRANYGYTF. In DNA, the CDR3 is TGCGCCAGCAGACCTACCACGGACAGAGCTAACTATGGCTACACCTTC.